This record concerns one T cell receptor beta chain sequence. The data are from a study of cytomegalovirus exposure and HLA in healthy donors. PCR was performed using 60 Vbeta and 13 Jbeta primers. The method was immunoSEQ multiplex PCR; TCRdb's version includes in-frame clones alone and lacks a portion of them. The table for this sample gives about 110,000 clones. The sequenced sample consisted of PBMCs. This receptor was taken from a man aged 35-49 years in good health and CMV-seropositive.

Written as DNA, the CDR3 is TGTGCCAGCAGTACCACTTCCGGGGAGCTGTTTTTT. Residues: CASSTTSGELFF. V usage is TRBV2 and J usage is TRBJ2-2, with D unclear. CDR1 SNHLY and CDR2 FYNNEI come from the germline V gene. This CDR3 is built from 12 residues. Deletions cut 5 bases from V and 6 bases from J, with 7 bases between.